Below are 8 T cell receptor beta chains sequenced from a single sample in a study of pediatric ulcerative colitis. Data came from immunoSEQ multiplex PCR; TCRdb stores just in-frame clones and leaves some out. The table has 4,500 to 6,000 clones, roughly 86% seen once. Sequenced: blood. These receptors were collected from a girl aged 5 to 17 who was a control in a study of pediatric ulcerative colitis.

The genes are TRBV7-2 and TRBJ2-7; D is unclear. Germline CDR1 and CDR2: SGHTA and FQGNSA. This CDR3 has 13 amino acids. V lost 1 base and J 0 bases, leaving 4 bases between the germline ends. The CDR3 nucleotides read TGTGCCAGCAGCTTAGTCAGCTCCTACGAGCAGTACTTC. It translates to CASSLVSSYEQYF. Full variable domain (remainder filled in from reference TRBV7-2 and TRBJ2-7): GAGVSQSPSNKVTEKGKDVELRCDPISGHTALYWYRQSLGQGLEFLIYFQGNSAPDKSGLPSDRFSAERTGGSVSTLTIQRTQQEDSAVYLCASSLVSSYEQYFGPGTRLTVT.

This clone was found once. The rearrangement links TRBV7-2 to TRBJ1-3; D not certain. The CDR3 extends over 13 amino acids. Germline assignment: CDR1 SGHTA and CDR2 FQGNSA. Deletions cut 5 bases from V and 2 bases from J, with 7 bases between. CDR3 in amino acids: CASSPRTGNTIYF. The CDR3 region has the DNA TGTGCCAGCAGCCCCAGGACTGGAAACACCATATATTTT.

The chain employs TRBV2 and TRBJ2-1, with 7 positions matching TRBD2. This CDR3 has 12 residues. From germline, CDR1 is SNHLY and CDR2 FYNNEI. Unmatched junction bases numbered 5, after V lost 10 bases and J lost 5 bases. For the CDR3, the DNA is TGTGCCACCCAGCGGGAAAACAATGAGCAGTTCTTC. It codes for CATQRENNEQFF.

This chain uses TRBV28 with TRBJ2-5; no firm D call. The CDR3 runs 13 residues. Germline values: CDR1 MDHEN, CDR2 SYDVKM. Trimming cost V 1 base and J 1 base, with 4 bases left between them. The CDR3 region is CASSLSPQETQYF. CDR3 in DNA: TGTGCCAGCAGTTTATCTCCCCAAGAGACCCAGTACTTC.

The sample holds one count of this clone. The chain couples TRBV19 to TRBJ2-7; a possible D gene is TRBD2 (5 bases). In germline, CDR1 is LNHDA, CDR2 SQIVND (reference sequence). The V end was cut by 11 bases, the J end by 4 bases, with 18 bases between. The CDR3 spans 13 residues. This CDR3 is CASEGGPGYEQYF. The CDR3 DNA follows: TGTGCCTCCGAGGGCGGACCGGGTTACGAGCAGTACTTC.

The chain couples TRBV10-3 to TRBJ1-5; possible D gene TRBD1, 5 bases. With 4 bases removed from V and 0 bases from J, the gap between germline ends came to 10 bases. CDR3 size: 15 residues. Germline assignment: CDR1 ENHRY and CDR2 SYGVKD. CDR3 sequence: CAISGSGHSNQPQHF. CDR3 bases: TGTGCCATCAGTGGTTCAGGACATAGCAATCAGCCCCAGCATTTT.

V usage is TRBV20-1 and J usage is TRBJ2-3; D is ambiguous. The CDR3 extends over 11 amino acids. Trimming pared 7 bases from V and 6 bases from J, leaving 11 bases between. The germline V gene encodes CDR1 DFQATT and CDR2 SNEGSKA (reference sequence). The CDR3 DNA sequence: TGCAGTGTGGTCCCCGCCGATACGCAGTATTTT. It encodes CSVVPADTQYF.

The rearrangement uses TRBV30 and TRBJ1-1; D is unclear. Looked up from germline, CDR1 is GTSNPN and CDR2 is SVGIG (reference sequence). The ends were cut back, 3 bases at V and 1 base at J, with 9 bases in the middle. The CDR3 loop spans 13 amino acids. The DNA of the CDR3 is TGTGCCTGGAGCCGGACGGAGAACACTGAAGCTTTCTTT. Translated, it gives CAWSRTENTEAFF.